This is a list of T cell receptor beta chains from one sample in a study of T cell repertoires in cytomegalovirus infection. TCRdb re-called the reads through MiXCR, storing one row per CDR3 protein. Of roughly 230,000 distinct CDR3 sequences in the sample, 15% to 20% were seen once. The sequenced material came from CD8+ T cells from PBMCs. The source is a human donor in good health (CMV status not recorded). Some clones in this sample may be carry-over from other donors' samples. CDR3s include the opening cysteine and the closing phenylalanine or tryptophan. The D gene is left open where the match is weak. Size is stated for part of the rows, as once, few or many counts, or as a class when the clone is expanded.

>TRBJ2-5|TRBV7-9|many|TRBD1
CASSPGQGAGETQYF
TGTGCCAGCAGTCCGGGACAGGGGGCAGGGGAGACCCAGTACTTC
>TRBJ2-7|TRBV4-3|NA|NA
CASSQDRGGLYEQYF
TGCGCCAGCAGCCAAGATCGTGGGGGCCTCTACGAGCAGTACTTC
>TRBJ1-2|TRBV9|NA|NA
CASSGINYGYTF
TGTGCCAGCTCTGGGATTAACTATGGCTACACCTTC
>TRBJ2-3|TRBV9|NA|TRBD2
CASSVAGGGITDTQYF
TGTGCCAGCAGCGTAGCCGGCGGGGGTATCACAGATACGCAGTATTTT
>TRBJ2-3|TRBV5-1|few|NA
CASSLRRGATDTQYF
TGCGCCAGCAGCTTGAGACGGGGGGCCACAGATACGCAGTATTTT
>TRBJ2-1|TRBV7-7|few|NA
CARSLVGSNEQFF
TGTGCTCGTAGTCTTGTAGGGAGCAATGAGCAGTTCTTC
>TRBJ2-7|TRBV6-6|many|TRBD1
CASSYSEGQGYEQYF
TGTGCCAGCAGTTACTCCGAGGGACAGGGTTACGAGCAGTACTTC
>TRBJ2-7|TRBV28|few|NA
CASSFRGTAREQYF
TGTGCCAGCAGTTTCCGGGGGACCGCCCGCGAGCAGTACTTC
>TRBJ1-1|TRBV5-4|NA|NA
CASSLRSGEKAFF
TGTGCCAGCAGCTTGCGGTCAGGGGAAAAAGCTTTCTTT
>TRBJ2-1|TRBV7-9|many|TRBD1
CASSLSKRAGGNEQFF
TGTGCCAGCAGCTTATCAAAAAGAGCAGGGGGCAATGAGCAGTTCTTC
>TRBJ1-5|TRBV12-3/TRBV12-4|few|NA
CASSSGVTTRQPQHF
TGTGCCAGCAGCTCCGGCGTCACCACGCGACAGCCCCAGCATTTT
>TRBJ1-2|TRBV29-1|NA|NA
CSVATGIYGYTF
TGCAGCGTTGCTACAGGGATCTATGGCTACACCTTC
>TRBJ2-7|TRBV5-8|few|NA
CASSFEGPYEQYF
TGTGCCAGCAGCTTCGAGGGGCCCTACGAGCAGTACTTC
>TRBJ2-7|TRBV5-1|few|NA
CASSLGQSSDEQYF
TGCGCCAGCAGCTTGGGACAGTCTTCGGACGAGCAGTACTTC
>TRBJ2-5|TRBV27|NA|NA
CASSPIVGLQETQYF
TGTGCCAGCAGCCCCATAGTAGGGCTACAAGAGACCCAGTACTTC
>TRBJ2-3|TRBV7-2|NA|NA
CAGSASVSDTQYF
TGTGCCGGCAGCGCCTCAGTTTCGGATACGCAGTATTTT
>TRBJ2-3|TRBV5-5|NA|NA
CASSLYQGYTDTQYF
TGTGCCAGCAGCTTGTATCAGGGGTATACAGATACGCAGTATTTT
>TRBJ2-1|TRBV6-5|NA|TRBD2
CASSTQRGGSYNEQFF
TGTGCCAGCAGTACGCAGCGGGGGGGCTCCTACAATGAGCAGTTCTTC
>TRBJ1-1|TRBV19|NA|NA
CASSIGAAPGEAFF
TGTGCCAGTAGTATCGGGGCAGCCCCCGGGGAAGCTTTCTTT
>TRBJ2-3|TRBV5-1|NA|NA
CASSWSPGPSTDTQYF
TGCGCCAGCAGCTGGTCACCGGGACCGAGCACAGATACGCAGTATTTT
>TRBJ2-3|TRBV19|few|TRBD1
CASTSTGRTDTQYF
TGTGCCAGTACCTCGACAGGGCGCACAGATACGCAGTATTTT
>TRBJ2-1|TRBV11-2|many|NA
CASSLDSQVNGPPYNEQFF
TGTGCCAGCAGCTTAGATTCCCAAGTCAACGGCCCCCCTTACAATGAGCAGTTCTTC
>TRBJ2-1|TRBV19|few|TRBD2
CASSPTGGLYNEQFF
TGTGCCAGTAGTCCCACGGGGGGACTCTACAATGAGCAGTTCTTC
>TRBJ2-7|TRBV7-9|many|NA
CASSLKGPGDEQYF
TGTGCCAGCAGCTTAAAGGGACCAGGCGACGAGCAGTACTTC
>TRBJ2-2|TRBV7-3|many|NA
CASSLDSNTGELFF
TGTGCCAGCAGCTTAGACAGTAACACCGGGGAGCTGTTTTTT
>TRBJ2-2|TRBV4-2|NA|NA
CASSQEAHNGNTGELFF
TGTGCCAGCAGCCAAGAAGCTCATAACGGGAACACCGGGGAGCTGTTTTTT
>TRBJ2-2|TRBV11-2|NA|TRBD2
CASGLTSGGTNTGELFF
TGTGCCAGCGGACTGACTAGCGGGGGAACGAACACCGGGGAGCTGTTTTTT
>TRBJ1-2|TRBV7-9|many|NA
CASSLDYDGYGYTF
TGTGCCAGCAGCTTGGACTATGACGGCTATGGCTACACCTTC
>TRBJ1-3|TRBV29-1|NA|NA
CSVQTGHPVAIYF
TGCAGCGTTCAGACAGGCCATCCGGTGGCCATATATTTT
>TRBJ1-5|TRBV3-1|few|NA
CASSQPRRYDQPQHF
TGTGCCAGCAGCCAGCCGAGACGATATGACCAGCCCCAGCATTTT
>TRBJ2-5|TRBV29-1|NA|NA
CSGEVWEAGETQYF
TGCAGCGGCGAGGTTTGGGAGGCAGGAGAGACCCAGTACTTC
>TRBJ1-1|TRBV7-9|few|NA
CASSLVGLDTEAFF
TGTGCCAGCAGCTTAGTTGGGTTGGACACTGAAGCTTTCTTT
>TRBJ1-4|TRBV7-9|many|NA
CASTLVDSGDEKLFF
TGTGCCAGCACCCTGGTGGACTCAGGGGATGAAAAACTGTTTTTT
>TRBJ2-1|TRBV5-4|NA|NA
CASKQGPGNEQFF
TGTGCCAGCAAGCAGGGCCCCGGCAATGAGCAGTTCTTC
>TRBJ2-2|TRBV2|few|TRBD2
CASSEWTSGGSGELFF
TGTGCCAGCAGTGAATGGACTAGCGGGGGGTCCGGGGAGCTGTTTTTT
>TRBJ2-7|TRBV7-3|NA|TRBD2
CASSSSGGTSYEQYF
TGTGCCAGCAGCTCGTCCGGGGGGACCTCCTACGAGCAGTACTTC
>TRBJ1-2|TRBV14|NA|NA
CASSTHTGQTNYGYTF
TGTGCCAGCAGCACCCACACAGGCCAAACTAACTATGGCTACACCTTC